This TCR beta chain was profiled in a study of graft-versus-host responses after intestinal transplantation. Overall study context: Recipients had transplants, and these were multivisceral, liver-intestinal, or isolated intestinal. Recipients uniformly received anti-thymocyte globulin induction, followed by tacrolimus and steroids for roughly three years. Study findings and constraints: Early post-transplant declines in HvG were associated with peak levels of circulating GvH clones.

The assay was immunoSEQ multiplex PCR, and TCRdb's table has in-frame clones only and misses some. The sample carries about 120,000 clones, 90% recorded once. In the case of this clone: Its antigen remains unidentified.

Germline loops: CDR1 SGHRS, CDR2 YFSETQ. Trimming cost V 0 bases and J 2 bases, with 11 bases left between them. This CDR3 has 16 residues. The J gene is TRBJ2-2, the V gene TRBV5-1; D is ambiguous. The sequenced sample was unstimulated CD4+ T cells sorted from spleen or lymph node cells, obtained before intestinal transplant. The TCR comes from a human donor who received an intestinal transplant. Written as DNA, the CDR3 is TGCGCCAGCAGCTTGGACGGGTTCGGAAACACCGGGGAGCTGTTTTTT. It encodes CASSLDGFGNTGELFF.